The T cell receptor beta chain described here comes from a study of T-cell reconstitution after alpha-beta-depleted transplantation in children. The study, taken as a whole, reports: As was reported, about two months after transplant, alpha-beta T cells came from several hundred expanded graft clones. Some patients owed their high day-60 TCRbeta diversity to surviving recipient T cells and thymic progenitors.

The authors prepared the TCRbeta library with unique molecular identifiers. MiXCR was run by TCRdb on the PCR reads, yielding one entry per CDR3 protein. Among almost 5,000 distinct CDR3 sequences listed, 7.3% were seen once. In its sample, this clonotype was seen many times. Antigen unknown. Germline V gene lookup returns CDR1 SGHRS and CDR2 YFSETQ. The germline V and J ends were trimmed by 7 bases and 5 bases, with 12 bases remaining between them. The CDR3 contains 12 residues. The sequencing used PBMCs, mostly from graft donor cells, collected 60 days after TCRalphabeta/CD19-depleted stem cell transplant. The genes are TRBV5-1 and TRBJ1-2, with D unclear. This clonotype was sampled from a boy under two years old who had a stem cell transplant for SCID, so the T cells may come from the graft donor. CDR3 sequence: CASFRSRYGYTF. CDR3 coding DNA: TGCGCCAGCTTCCGAAGTCGATATGGCTACACCTTC. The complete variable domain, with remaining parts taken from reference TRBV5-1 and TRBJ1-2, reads KAGVTQTPRYLIKTRGQQVTLSCSPISGHRSVSWYQQTPGQGLQFLFEYFSETQRNKGNFPGRFSGRQFSNSRSEMNVSTLELGDSALYLCASFRSRYGYTFGSGTRLTVV.